What follows are 12 T cell receptor beta chains derived from one specimen sequenced in a study of identical twins. MiXCR, applied by TCRdb to the 5' RACE reads, yields one record per CDR3 protein. The table shows 410,000 or so distinct CDR3 sequences, with about a fifth occurring only once. Sequencing was carried out using naive T cells sorted from blood. These receptors were obtained from a man between 50 and 59 years old in good health.

V is TRBV5-4 and J is TRBJ2-1; TRBD2 agrees at 10 bases. Trimming took 0 bases from V and 7 from J; bases not matched to a gene: 1. Per germline, CDR1 SGHNT and CDR2 YYREEE (reference sequence). The CDR3 runs 14 residues. CDR3 coding DNA: TGTGCCAGCAGCTTGGCTAGCGGGGGTAATGAGCAGTTCTTC. The encoded protein is CASSLASGGNEQFF.

This chain joins TRBV7-2 and TRBJ2-3, with 9 nucleotides matching TRBD2. CDR3 length: 15 residues. Trimming cost V 5 bases and J 7 bases; bases outside gene matches: 10. CDR1 is SGHTA, CDR2 FQGNSA, per germline. CDR3 DNA sequence: TGTGCCAGCAGCACAAGTAGCGGGGGACCCTATACGCAGTATTTT. Translation: CASSTSSGGPYTQYF.

This clonotype was counted only a few times. The chain joins TRBV10-3 to TRBJ1-5, with a tentative D call TRBD1 (5 bases). This CDR3 spans 15 amino acids. Looked up from germline, CDR1 is ENHRY and CDR2 is SYGVKD. The ends were cut back, 2 bases at V and 1 base at J, with 9 bases in the middle. Here the CDR3 reads CAISEAGTSNQPQHF. CDR3 nucleotide sequence: TGTGCCATCAGTGAGGCTGGGACCAGCAATCAGCCCCAGCATTTT.

Points on this clonotype: A read error may be the cause here, since a much bigger clone is one base away. The DNA of the CDR3 is TGTGCCATCAGTGAGTGGGGAGACATTCAGTGCTTC. This gives the protein CAISEWGDIQCF. The V and J genes are TRBV10-3 and TRBJ2-4; weak D call: TRBD2 (5 bases). Germline V lookup: CDR1 ENHRY, CDR2 SYGVKD. The length of the CDR3 is 12 residues.

The V gene is TRBV12-3 or TRBV12-4, the J gene TRBJ2-1; 9 positions match TRBD1. This CDR3 comprises 15 residues. The V gene end was trimmed by 6 bases and the J gene end by 8 bases; junction bases not matched to a gene: 11. CDR3 sequence reads: CASSPQRQGVYEQFF. DNA for the CDR3: TGTGCCAGCAGCCCCCAGCGACAGGGGGTTTATGAGCAGTTCTTC.

The chain employs TRBV2 and TRBJ2-3, with 8 positions matching TRBD2. This CDR3 has 17 amino acids. V was clipped by 0 bases and J by 2 bases; unmatched bases: 7. Germline loops: CDR1 SNHLY, CDR2 FYNNEI. CDR3 sequence: CASSEARAGVNTDTQYF. The CDR3 region has the DNA TGTGCCAGCAGTGAAGCTAGAGCGGGAGTAAACACAGATACGCAGTATTTT.

This clonotype was seen only a few times. This chain connects TRBV7-9 to TRBJ2-1; D not certain. CDR3 length equals 15 residues. Between the trimmed V and J ends, which lost 1 base and 7 bases, there was a span of 14 bases. Germline assignment: CDR1 SEHNR and CDR2 FQNEAQ (reference sequence). CDR3 loop: CASSLVETLGNEQFF. DNA of the CDR3: TGTGCCAGCAGCTTAGTGGAGACCTTGGGGAATGAGCAGTTCTTC.

This clonotype was observed a few times. This chain uses TRBV6-1 with TRBJ2-7; 11 bases map to TRBD1. This CDR3 has 15 residues. Unmatched junction bases numbered 3, after V lost 5 bases and J lost 0 bases. CDR1 and CDR2 from the germline V gene are MNHNS and SASEGT. The CDR3 is CASSRDRGNSYEQYF. Here the CDR3 DNA reads TGTGCCAGCAGTCGGGACAGGGGGAACTCCTACGAGCAGTACTTC.

Ten or more counts support this clonotype. CDR3 in amino acids: CSVGDGQETQYF. In DNA, the CDR3 is TGCAGCGTGGGGGACGGTCAAGAGACCCAGTACTTC. The chain has TRBV29-1 and TRBJ2-5; TRBD1 or TRBD2 may be the D gene (5 bases each). V was shortened by 6 bases and J by 2 bases, with 10 bases between the two germline ends. CDR1 is SQVTM and CDR2 is ANQGSEA in the germline V gene. The CDR3 spans 12 residues.

This clonotype was found many times. The genes are TRBV20-1 and TRBJ2-7, with D possibly matching TRBD1 (5 bases). The CDR3 contains 13 residues. The germline CDR1 and CDR2 sequences are DFQATT and SNEGSKA (reference sequence). V gave up 3 bases and J gave up 0 bases, with 9 bases separating them. The CDR3 spells CSASSGFSYEQYF. As DNA, the CDR3 is TGCAGTGCTAGTTCAGGGTTCTCCTACGAGCAGTACTTC.

This chain joins TRBV2 and TRBJ1-5, with D maybe TRBD1 (6 bases). Germline assignment: CDR1 SNHLY and CDR2 FYNNEI. Trimming pared 4 bases from V and 3 bases from J, leaving 19 bases between. The CDR3 extends over 17 amino acids. CDR3 in DNA: TGTGCCAGCAGTGTTGAAGGGGGGGTCCCCCTCAATCAGCCCCAGCATTTT. Amino acid sequence: CASSVEGGVPLNQPQHF.

This clonotype was counted ten times or more. This rearrangement joins TRBV19 to TRBJ2-2; perhaps TRBD1 as D (5 bases). Germline lookup yields CDR1 LNHDA and CDR2 SQIVND (reference sequence). Deletions cut 3 bases from V and 4 bases from J, with 9 bases between. The CDR3 sequence is 14 residues long. CDR3 DNA: TGTGCCAGTAGTATCCAGGGCGCCACCGGGGAGCTGTTTTTT. Translating gives CASSIQGATGELFF.